The 23 T cell receptor beta chains given below trace back to one sample, sequenced in a study of cytomegalovirus exposure and HLA in healthy donors (dated by TCRdb to between 2016 and 2019). The method was the immunoSEQ multiplex PCR assay. A mixture of 60 forward primers for TCR Vbeta segments and 13 reverse primers for TCR Jbeta segments was used in the multiplex PCR. TCRdb re-hosts the immuneACCESS table, in-frame sequences only. Its copies lack some clones; in the studies checked, an unresolved V gene accounts for under half of them, and the cause for the rest is not known. For this sample there are over 55,000 clones; approximately 87% appear just once. Of the sample, roughly 1.4% falls within the top ten clones. Source material: PBMCs. Receptor source: a young man in good health and CMV-seronegative.

The chain links TRBV30 to TRBJ1-3, with 9 bases identical to TRBD1. CDR1 is GTSNPN and CDR2 is SVGIG in the germline V gene (reference sequence). J gave up 7 bases and V 0 bases, and 7 bases lay outside the gene matches. The CDR3 runs to 15 residues. The DNA for the CDR3 is TGTGCCTGGAGTGTCTGGGACAGGGTGGAGAACACCATATATTTT. It encodes CAWSVWDRVENTIYF. Full variable domain (outside the CDR3, taken from reference TRBV30 and TRBJ1-3): SQTIHQWPATLVQPVGSPLSLECTVEGTSNPNLYWYRQAAGRGLQLLFYSVGIGQISSEVPQNLSASRPQDRQFILSSKKLLLSDSGFYLCAWSVWDRVENTIYFGEGSWLTVV.

The chain joins TRBV6-5 to TRBJ2-7; tentatively, D is TRBD2 (6 bases). V dropped 0 bases and J dropped 3 bases, with 9 bases sitting between them. The CDR3 consists of 14 residues. From germline, CDR1 is MNHEY and CDR2 SVGAGI. This CDR3 is CASSYSMEGYEQYF. CDR3 nucleotides: TGTGCCAGCAGTTACTCGATGGAGGGCTACGAGCAGTACTTC.

The CDR3 coding sequence is TGTGCCAGCAACCTGCGAGCCTTGGGGGCGGGGGGTTACGAGCAGTACTTC. Amino acid sequence: CASNLRALGAGGYEQYF. The rearrangement uses TRBV11-2 and TRBJ2-7; 8 bases agree with TRBD2. The CDR3 length is 17 residues. The trim removed 7 bases at V and 4 bases at J, leaving 18 bases unmatched. Germline V gene data show CDR1 as SGHAT and CDR2 as FQNNGV.

This chain joins TRBV11-3 and TRBJ2-6; the match to TRBD1 covers 9 bases. Germline values: CDR1 SGHNT, CDR2 YENEEA. J gave up 4 bases and V 1 base, and 11 bases lay outside the gene matches. This CDR3 has 19 amino acids. The CDR3 coding sequence is TGTGCCAGCAGCTTAGCTGCTTGGGGACAGGGTTCAGGGGCCAACGTCCTGACTTTC. This sequence encodes CASSLAAWGQGSGANVLTF.

The genes are TRBV4-2 and TRBJ1-1, with a weak D call TRBD1 (5 bases). The germline V and J ends were trimmed by 5 bases and 3 bases, with 10 bases remaining between them. CDR3 length: 13 residues. From germline, CDR1 is LGHNA and CDR2 YNFKEQ. This CDR3 reads CASSKGLDTEAFF. The CDR3 DNA sequence: TGTGCCAGCAGCAAGGGACTTGACACTGAAGCTTTCTTT.

The CDR3 is CASSSPGQSYEQFF. Here the CDR3 DNA reads TGCGCCAGCAGCTCTCCGGGACAGTCTTATGAGCAGTTCTTC. The chain links TRBV5-1 to TRBJ2-1; 7 bases are shared with TRBD1. This CDR3 spans 14 amino acids. Germline V gene data show CDR1 as SGHRS and CDR2 as YFSETQ. V gave up 3 bases and J gave up 8 bases; unmatched junction bases: 8.

The genes are TRBV4-1 and TRBJ1-2; a weak D match, TRBD1 (5 bases). V lost 4 bases and J 5 bases, leaving 14 bases between the germline ends. CDR1 MGHRA and CDR2 YSYEKL come from the germline V gene. CDR3 size: 14 residues. CDR3 DNA: TGCGCCAGCAGCCCGTACGGACAATCGTATGGCTACACCTTC. Translated: CASSPYGQSYGYTF.

The chain links TRBV10-1 to TRBJ1-1; D remains unclear. This CDR3 is 14 amino acids long. The V and J ends lost 2 bases and 5 bases respectively, with 12 bases between them. In germline, CDR1 is WNHNN, CDR2 SYGVQD (reference sequence). The DNA for the CDR3 is TGCGCCAGCAGTGAGGGAGGCTATGGAACTGAAGCTTTCTTT. Translation: CASSEGGYGTEAFF.

This rearrangement joins TRBV7-3 to TRBJ2-7, with D possibly matching TRBD1 (5 bases). The germline CDR1 and CDR2 sequences are SGHTA and FQGTGA. The CDR3 runs 13 residues. Trimming stripped 6 bases from V and 3 bases from J, with 12 bases between. Here the CDR3 reads CASSSDIFYEQYF. For the CDR3, the DNA is TGTGCCAGCAGTTCGGACATCTTCTACGAGCAGTACTTC. Using reference TRBV7-3 and TRBJ2-7 for the parts outside the CDR3, the full variable domain is GAGVSQTPSNKVTEKGKYVELRCDPISGHTALYWYRQSLGQGPEFLIYFQGTGAADDSGLPNDRFFAVRPEGSVSTLKIQRTERGDSAVYLCASSSDIFYEQYFGPGTRLTVT.

This clone came up once. J is TRBJ2-1 and V is TRBV6-5; TRBD2 aligns across 8 bases. The CDR3 has 15 residues. Unmatched junction bases numbered 6, after V lost 6 bases and J lost 2 bases. CDR1 and CDR2 from the germline V gene are MNHEY and SVGAGI. CDR3 coding DNA: TGTGCCAGCAGCGCTCGGGGGGGAACCTACAATGAGCAGTTCTTC. Amino acids: CASSARGGTYNEQFF.

The chain joins TRBV30 to TRBJ2-5; 8 positions match TRBD2. TRBJ2-7 explains the end of the DNA better; the J call may be wrong. Germline values: CDR1 GTSNPN, CDR2 SVGIG (reference sequence). CDR3 length: 13 residues. CDR3 protein: CAWSAGGPYEQYF. The CDR3, as DNA: TGTGCCTGGAGCGCGGGGGGACCCTACGAGCAGTACTTC.

The chain employs TRBV18 and TRBJ1-2; 9 bases match TRBD1. The length of the CDR3 is 14 residues. Trimming at V came to 5 bases and at J to 8 bases, leaving 9 bases not matched to a gene. The V gene's germline CDR1 is KGHSH and CDR2 LQKENI. CDR3 nucleotide sequence: TGTGCCAGCTCAAATTGGACAGGGGAAGTAGGCTACACCTTC. Protein product: CASSNWTGEVGYTF.

The CDR3 here is CASSPLGLIAWSYTF. The CDR3 region has the DNA TGTGCCAGCAGCCCGCTCGGACTGATCGCGTGGAGCTACACCTTC. This rearrangement joins TRBV7-8 to TRBJ1-2; D is undetermined. Per the germline V gene, CDR1 is SGHVS and CDR2 is FQNEAQ. V lost 5 bases and J 9 bases, leaving 22 bases between the germline ends. The CDR3 covers 15 residues.

The chain uses TRBV11-2 and TRBJ1-6, with D possibly TRBD1 on 6 matching bases. The germline V and J ends were trimmed by 1 base and 9 bases, with 10 bases remaining between them. There are 14 residues in the CDR3. Per the germline V gene, CDR1 is SGHAT and CDR2 is FQNNGV. CDR3 amino acids: CASSLAGASSPLHF. The CDR3 nucleotides read TGTGCCAGCAGCTTAGCAGGGGCCAGTTCACCCCTCCACTTT.

The V gene is TRBV5-1, the J gene TRBJ2-1; D is possibly TRBD2 (5 bases). CDR3 length: 11 amino acids. Germline V gene lookup returns CDR1 SGHRS and CDR2 YFSETQ. Trimming cost V 4 bases and J 8 bases, with 7 bases left between them. DNA for the CDR3: TGCGCCAGCAGCCGGGGAGATGAGCAGTTCTTC. This translates into CASSRGDEQFF.

This CDR3 is CASSLEGLGGTQYF. The CDR3 nucleotides are TGTGCCAGCAGCTTAGAAGGTCTGGGGGGGACCCAGTACTTC. The chain carries TRBV11-2 and TRBJ2-5; weak D call: TRBD2 (6 bases). V was cut by 0 bases and J by 7 bases, with 12 bases left in between. This CDR3 is 14 amino acids long. The germline gives CDR1 SGHAT, CDR2 FQNNGV.

The V and J genes are TRBV15 and TRBJ2-2; a weak D match, TRBD1 (6 bases). Trimming cost V 5 bases and J 2 bases, with 12 bases left between them. This CDR3 region has 15 residues. From germline, CDR1 is LNHNV and CDR2 YYDKDF (reference sequence). The CDR3: CATSETGKNTGELFF. DNA of the CDR3: TGTGCCACCAGCGAAACAGGGAAAAACACCGGGGAGCTGTTTTTT.

The V and J genes are TRBV7-9 and TRBJ1-1, with 8 bases identical to TRBD1. Germline CDR1 SEHNR, CDR2 FQNEAQ (reference sequence). The CDR3 contains 16 residues. Trimming took 5 bases from V and 0 from J; bases not matched to a gene: 8. The CDR3 DNA sequence: TGTGCCAGCAGCCCAGCGGGACAGGCCCTGAACACTGAAGCTTTCTTT. It encodes CASSPAGQALNTEAFF.

V and J are TRBV29-1 and TRBJ2-2; D is possibly TRBD1 (5 bases). This CDR3 region has 15 residues. CDR1 SQVTM and CDR2 ANQGSEA come from the germline V gene. V was clipped by 4 bases and J by 4 bases, with 16 bases between them. The DNA for the CDR3 is TGCAGCGTTGCTCGACAGCCTAGGGGCACCGGGGAGCTGTTTTTT. Translation gives CSVARQPRGTGELFF.

The chain employs TRBV4-2 and TRBJ1-4; D remains ambiguous. The V end was cut by 1 base, the J end by 8 bases, with 8 bases between. The CDR3 extends over 13 amino acids. Per germline, CDR1 LGHNA and CDR2 YNFKEQ. CDR3: CASSQAQQEKLFF. CDR3 nucleotides: TGTGCCAGCAGCCAAGCCCAACAGGAAAAACTGTTTTTT.

This chain links TRBV6-5 with TRBJ2-2; the D gene is possibly TRBD2 (5 bases). CDR1 and CDR2 from the germline V gene are MNHEY and SVGAGI. The CDR3 runs 15 residues. V was shortened by 0 bases and J by 6 bases, with 11 bases between the two germline ends. CDR3 region: CASSYSEPGAGELFF. Written as DNA, the CDR3 is TGTGCCAGCAGTTACTCGGAGCCCGGGGCCGGGGAGCTGTTTTTT.

This chain connects TRBV6-5 to TRBJ1-4; no clear D. This CDR3 is 15 amino acids long. Germline CDR1 reads MNHEY; CDR2 reads SVGAGI. V lost 0 bases and J 1 base, leaving 6 bases between the germline ends. The CDR3 region is CASSYSGGTNEKLFF. The CDR3 nucleotides are TGTGCCAGCAGTTACTCAGGAGGAACTAATGAAAAACTGTTTTTT.

This clone occurred a few times. V usage is TRBV5-1 and J usage is TRBJ2-3; 7 bases line up with TRBD1. Germline CDR1 is SGHRS and CDR2 is YFSETQ. CDR3 length: 17 amino acids. V lost 5 bases and J lost 4; bases outside the gene matches: 16. The CDR3 here is CASRKGTAQWWADTQYF. Written as DNA, the CDR3 is TGCGCCAGCAGAAAAGGGACAGCGCAATGGTGGGCAGATACGCAGTATTTT.